The clone carrying this TCR beta chain has a handful of counts. Its antigen is unidentified. The data belong to a study of T cell repertoires in cytomegalovirus infection. Background on the study: In public TCR beta signatures, there were indications of both CMV infection and matching HLA type.

Overall study findings and caveats: Carriers of CMV and the relevant HLA type were discriminated by public TCR beta frequency. HLA-C-restricted CMV clonotypes gave the most frequent clonotype in two of eight donors.

TCRdb re-called the reads through MiXCR, storing one row per CDR3 protein. The data contain some 100,000 distinct CDR3 sequences, less than 25% of them singletons. The sample consisted of CD8+ T cells from PBMCs. The receptor comes from a human donor in good health (CMV status not recorded). Some clones in this sample may be carry-over from other donors' samples.

CDR3 sequence (DNA): TGTGCCAGCAGTTACAAGATTCAAGAGGGGGAGAATACGGATACGCAGTATTTT. Amino acid sequence: CASSYKIQEGENTDTQYF. The gene calls are TRBV6-2 or TRBV6-3 and TRBJ2-3; D may be TRBD1 (6 bases). The CDR3 contains 18 residues. The V end was cut by 2 bases, the J end by 6 bases, with 24 bases between. The germline CDR1 and CDR2 sequences are MNHEY and SVGEGT.